Below, 15 T cell receptor beta chains from the same sample are listed, as sequenced in a study of OX40 agonist ivuxolimab in advanced cancers. Profiling relied on immunoSEQ multiplex PCR, and the TCRdb table lists in-frame clones only, not all of them. The sample includes 77,000 or so clones, around 80% of them seen just once. Material: CD4+ or CD8+ T cells sorted from blood, obtained in a trial of the OX40 agonist ivuxolimab. The receptor set was obtained from an adult with an advanced solid tumor such as melanoma, head and neck, liver or kidney cancer.

The rearrangement uses TRBV7-2 and TRBJ2-1; D is ambiguous. The CDR3 has 13 amino acids. V was clipped by 5 bases and J by 12 bases, with 17 bases between them. Germline values: CDR1 SGHTA, CDR2 FQGNSA. The CDR3 region is CASSGRTPSWQFF. CDR3 bases: TGTGCCAGCAGCGGGCGGACCCCAAGTTGGCAGTTCTTC.

The chain joins TRBV28 to TRBJ2-6; D is unresolved. V was clipped by 1 base and J by 0 bases, with 4 bases between them. The CDR3 is made up of 15 amino acids. Germline-derived CDR1 and CDR2 are MDHEN and SYDVKM. DNA for the CDR3: TGTGCCAGCAGTTTATCCATCTCTGGGGCCAACGTCCTGACTTTC. It codes for CASSLSISGANVLTF.

The rearrangement uses TRBV9 and TRBJ2-4, with D perhaps assigned TRBD1 or TRBD2 (6 bases each). Germline-derived CDR1 and CDR2 are SGDLS and YYNGEE. The ends were cut back, 0 bases at V and 8 bases at J, with 21 bases in the middle. CDR3 length: 17 residues. The CDR3 reads CASSVGPRQARRDIQYF. CDR3 nucleotides: TGTGCCAGCAGCGTAGGACCGCGACAGGCCAGGAGGGACATTCAGTACTTC.

Written as DNA, the CDR3 is TGTGCCAGCACCTGGACAGGGGAGGAGACCCAGTACTTC. It yields the protein CASTWTGEETQYF. The V gene is TRBV11-2, the J gene TRBJ2-5; 9 nucleotides agree with TRBD1. This CDR3 contains 13 residues. V lost 7 bases, J lost 5 bases, and 5 bases stayed unmatched. Germline-derived CDR1 and CDR2 are SGHAT and FQNNGV.

This clone came up a few times. The identical CDR3 is also encoded by other nucleotide sequences in the sample. The chain links TRBV7-2 to TRBJ2-1; the D is unclear. This CDR3 contains 12 residues. Germline-derived CDR1 and CDR2 are SGHTA and FQGNSA. V gave up 3 bases and J gave up 3 bases, with 3 bases separating them. The DNA for the CDR3 is TGTGCCAGCAGCTTTCGCTACAATGAGCAGTTCTTC. It translates to CASSFRYNEQFF. Combining the CDR3 with reference TRBV7-2 and TRBJ2-1 gives the whole variable domain GAGVSQSPSNKVTEKGKDVELRCDPISGHTALYWYRQSLGQGLEFLIYFQGNSAPDKSGLPSDRFSAERTGGSVSTLTIQRTQQEDSAVYLCASSFRYNEQFFGPGTRLTVL.

The chain has TRBV19 and TRBJ1-3; D is undetermined. With 4 bases removed from V and 0 bases from J, the gap between germline ends came to 7 bases. This CDR3 spans 14 amino acids. Germline loops: CDR1 LNHDA, CDR2 SQIVND (reference sequence). The CDR3 nucleotides read TGTGCCAGTAGTACCGTCGGCTCTGGAAACACCATATATTTT. It codes for CASSTVGSGNTIYF.

The J gene is TRBJ1-1, the V gene TRBV7-2; D is unclear. From germline, CDR1 is SGHTA and CDR2 FQGNSA. The CDR3 totals 16 residues. Trimming left V 0 bases short and J 1 base short, with 12 bases between. CDR3 sequence (DNA): TGTGCCAGCAGCTTAGCGCCCGGTATTAAGAACACTGAAGCTTTCTTT. Its protein is CASSLAPGIKNTEAFF.

V and J are TRBV4-2 and TRBJ1-1; D perhaps matches TRBD1 (5 bases). Germline V gives CDR1 LGHNA, CDR2 YNFKEQ. This CDR3 is 14 amino acids long. Trimming removed 0 bases at V and 4 bases at J, with 9 bases between. The CDR3 loop is CASSQDLGATEAFF. Written as DNA, the CDR3 is TGTGCCAGCAGCCAAGATCTCGGGGCCACTGAAGCTTTCTTT.

This clone appeared a few times. The genes are TRBV6-6 and TRBJ2-7, with 9 positions matching TRBD2. CDR1 is MNHNY, CDR2 SVGAGI, per germline (reference sequence). With 10 bases clipped from V and 3 bases from J, the junction kept 4 bases outside the gene matches. The CDR3 is made up of 12 amino acids. The CDR3 loop reads CATKTSGYEQYF. CDR3 nucleotide sequence: TGTGCCACCAAGACTAGCGGCTACGAGCAGTACTTC.

Ten or more counts support this clone. The CDR3 bases are TGTGCCATCAGTGAGTCACAGGACCTTAACACTGAAGCTTTCTTT. The encoded protein is CAISESQDLNTEAFF. The genes are TRBV10-3 and TRBJ1-1; D possibly corresponds to TRBD1 (5 bases). The CDR3 runs 15 residues. The V end was cut by 0 bases, the J end by 2 bases, with 10 bases between. Germline CDR1 is ENHRY and CDR2 is SYGVKD.

The rearrangement links TRBV6-1 to TRBJ1-3; TRBD1 might be the D (6 bases). CDR1 and CDR2 from the germline V gene are MNHNS and SASEGT. Trimming cost V 4 bases and J 3 bases, with 25 bases left between them. CDR3 length: 19 residues. This chain's CDR3 is CASSGPGAARGYGGNTIYF. CDR3 nucleotide sequence: TGTGCCAGCAGTGGACCGGGGGCGGCGAGAGGGTACGGTGGAAACACCATATATTTT.

The gene calls are TRBV6-1 and TRBJ1-1; TRBD1 might be the D (5 bases). V shed 4 bases and J shed 1 base, with 10 bases lying between them. Germline V gives CDR1 MNHNS, CDR2 SASEGT. This CDR3 spans 14 amino acids. The CDR3, as DNA: TGTGCCAGCAGTGTGGTAAGGGGGAACACTGAAGCTTTCTTT. Amino acids: CASSVVRGNTEAFF.

The chain recombines TRBV7-9 with TRBJ2-2; the D gene could be TRBD1 or TRBD2 (5 bases each). With 7 bases removed from V and 4 bases from J, the gap between germline ends came to 16 bases. CDR1 is SEHNR, CDR2 FQNEAQ, per germline (reference sequence). The CDR3 is 15 residues long. The CDR3 sequence: CASIPGLIPTGELFF. CDR3 nucleotides: TGTGCCAGCATCCCGGGGCTCATCCCCACCGGGGAGCTGTTTTTT.

V and J are TRBV4-1 and TRBJ1-5; TRBD1 matches at 8 bases. Trimming removed 4 bases from V and 0 bases from J; junction bases left unmatched: 17. The CDR3 contains 20 residues. In germline, CDR1 is MGHRA, CDR2 YSYEKL. The CDR3 DNA is TGCGCCAGCAGCCCCCTCTTGGGGACAGGTGATTCAAATAGCAATCAGCCCCAGCATTTT. Protein: CASSPLLGTGDSNSNQPQHF.

CDR3 DNA sequence: TGTGCCAGTAGCCCGACAGGGGTGATTAATTCACCCCTCCACTTT. As protein: CASSPTGVINSPLHF. This chain links TRBV19 with TRBJ1-6, with 8 nucleotides matching TRBD1. V was pared by 6 bases and J by 6 bases, with 7 bases of the junction left unmatched. The CDR3 spans 15 residues. The germline gives CDR1 LNHDA, CDR2 SQIVND (reference sequence).